The sample holds many counts of the clone carrying this T cell receptor (beta chain). Its antigen is unidentified. Using its own MiXCR run on the PCR reads, TCRdb lists one record per CDR3 protein. This table has 600,000 to 650,000 distinct CDR3 sequences, nearly 20% appearing once. The junction had 12 bases not matched to a gene; V was cut back by 1 base and J by 4 bases. The CDR3 spans 18 residues. Germline CDR1 reads MGHRA; CDR2 reads YSYEKL. The data were obtained in a study of molecular identifiers for immune sequencing clone quantification. Study-level points and caveats: Whereas clones above 20 RNA copies held under 1% of naive-cell molecules, they held over 98% of effector molecules.

V gene TRBV4-1 combines with J gene TRBJ2-3; TRBD2 matches at 9 bases. The specimen was naive CD8+ T cells from blood, with Jurkat cell RNA spiked in. The sample's subset: FACS-sorted CD8+CD4-CCR7+CD45RA+ naive T cells. This clonotype originated in a human donor in good health. Some libraries in this study had Jurkat cell RNA spiked in. The CDR3 DNA sequence: TGCGCCAGCAGCCAAGGGGGGGCAAGCGGGGGGTATGCAGATACGCAGTATTTT. Its translation: CASSQGGASGGYADTQYF.